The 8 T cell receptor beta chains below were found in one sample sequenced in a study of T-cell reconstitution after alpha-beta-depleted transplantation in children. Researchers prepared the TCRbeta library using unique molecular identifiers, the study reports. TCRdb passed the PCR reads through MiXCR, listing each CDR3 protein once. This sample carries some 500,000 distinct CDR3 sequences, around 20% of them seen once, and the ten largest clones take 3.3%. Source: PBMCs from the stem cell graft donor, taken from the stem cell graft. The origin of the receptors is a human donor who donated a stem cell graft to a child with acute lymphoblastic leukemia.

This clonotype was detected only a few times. The CDR3 DNA is TGTGCCAGCAGCCAAGATCGCAGGGTCGGAAAGGGCTATGGCTACACCTTC. As protein: CASSQDRRVGKGYGYTF. This chain links TRBV14 with TRBJ1-2; D possibly corresponds to TRBD1 (5 bases). The CDR3 sequence is 17 residues long. Trimming removed 0 bases from V and 4 bases from J, with 18 bases in between. Germline CDR1 reads SGHDN; CDR2 reads FVKESK.

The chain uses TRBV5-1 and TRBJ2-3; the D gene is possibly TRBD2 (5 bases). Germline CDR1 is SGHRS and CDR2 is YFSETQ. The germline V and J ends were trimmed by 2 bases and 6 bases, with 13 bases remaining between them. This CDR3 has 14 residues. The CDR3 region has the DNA TGCGCCAGCAGCTTCGTGGGAGTACCGGATACGCAGTATTTT. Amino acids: CASSFVGVPDTQYF.

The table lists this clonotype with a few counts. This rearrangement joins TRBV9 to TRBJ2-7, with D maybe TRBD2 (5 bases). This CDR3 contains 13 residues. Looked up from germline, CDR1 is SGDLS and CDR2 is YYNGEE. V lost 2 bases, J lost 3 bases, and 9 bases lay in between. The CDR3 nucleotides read TGTGCCAGCAGCGTCGACGACTACTACGAGCAGTACTTC. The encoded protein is CASSVDDYYEQYF.

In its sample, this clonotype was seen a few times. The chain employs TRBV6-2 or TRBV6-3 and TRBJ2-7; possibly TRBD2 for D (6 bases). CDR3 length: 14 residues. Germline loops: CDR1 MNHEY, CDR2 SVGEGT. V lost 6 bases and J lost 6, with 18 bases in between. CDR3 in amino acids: CASSRTIKRSEQYF. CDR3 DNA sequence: TGTGCCAGCAGCAGGACTATTAAAAGGAGCGAGCAGTACTTC.

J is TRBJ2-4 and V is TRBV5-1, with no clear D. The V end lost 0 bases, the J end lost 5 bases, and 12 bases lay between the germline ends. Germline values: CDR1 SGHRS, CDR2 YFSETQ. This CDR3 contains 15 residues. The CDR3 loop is CASSLEVYPQNIQYF. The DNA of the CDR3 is TGCGCCAGCAGCTTGGAGGTGTACCCCCAAAACATTCAGTACTTC.

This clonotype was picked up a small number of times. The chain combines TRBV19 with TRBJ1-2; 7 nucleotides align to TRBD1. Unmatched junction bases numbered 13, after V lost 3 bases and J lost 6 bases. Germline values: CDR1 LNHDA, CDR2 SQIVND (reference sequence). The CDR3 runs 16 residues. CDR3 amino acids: CASSIWISGQPNGYTF. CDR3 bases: TGTGCCAGTAGTATCTGGATTTCGGGACAGCCCAATGGCTACACCTTC.

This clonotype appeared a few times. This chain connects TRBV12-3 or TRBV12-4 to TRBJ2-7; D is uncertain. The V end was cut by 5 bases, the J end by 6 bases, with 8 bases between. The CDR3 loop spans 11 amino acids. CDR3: CASSLRFEQYF. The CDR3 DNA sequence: TGTGCCAGCAGTCTTCGTTTCGAGCAGTACTTC.

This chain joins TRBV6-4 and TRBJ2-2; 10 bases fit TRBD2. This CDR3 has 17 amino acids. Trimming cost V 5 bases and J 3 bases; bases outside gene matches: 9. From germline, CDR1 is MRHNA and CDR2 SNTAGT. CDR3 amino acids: CASSPTSGEIHTGELFF. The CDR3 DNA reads TGTGCCAGCAGTCCAACTAGCGGGGAAATTCACACCGGGGAGCTGTTTTTT.